This T cell receptor beta chain was identified during a study of T cell repertoires in cytomegalovirus infection. Study as a whole: Public TCR beta signatures indicated both CMV infection and matching HLA type. Study outcomes and limitations: The cumulative frequency of public TCR beta families identified carriers of CMV plus the relevant HLA. The study found HLA-C-restricted CMV-specific TCR beta clonotypes dominating the ex vivo response.

TCRdb independently ran MiXCR on the reads; one entry per CDR3 protein. The sample contains around 210,000 distinct CDR3 sequences, approximately 7% of which appear only once. This clonotype was recorded a few times. The antigen remains unidentified. The germline gives CDR1 DFQATT, CDR2 SNEGSKA (reference sequence). The CDR3 contains 16 residues. Trimming left V 0 bases short and J 0 bases short, with 14 bases between. The chain recombines TRBV20-1 with TRBJ1-2; D call uncertain. This sequence was found in a human donor in good health (CMV status not recorded). Some clones in this sample may be carry-over from other donors' samples. Sequencing was performed on PBMCs. The CDR3 region is CSARDLPDRPNYGYTF. CDR3 DNA sequence: TGCAGTGCTAGAGATCTGCCGGATAGGCCTAACTATGGCTACACCTTC.